The 28 T cell receptor beta chains below were found in one sample sequenced in a study of T cells in Graves' hyperthyroidism and ophthalmopathy. Amplified TCR beta CDR3 regions came from RNA transcripts. During a first-round RT-PCR of the TCR CDR3, the HTBI primer set was used. In TCRdb, the multiplex PCR reads were re-called with MiXCR into one record per CDR3 protein. The sample contains hundreds of thousands of distinct CDR3 sequences, approximately 15% of which appear only once. Sequenced sample: blood. Source of these receptors: a woman in her twenties or thirties with Graves' hyperthyroidism that later progressed to Graves' ophthalmopathy.

This clonotype was picked up many times. This chain connects TRBV18 to TRBJ2-7; TRBD1 or TRBD2 may be the D gene (6 bases each). The CDR3 consists of 16 residues. Germline V gene sequence: CDR1 KGHSH, CDR2 LQKENI. The V gene lost 0 bases and the J gene lost 2 bases, with 14 bases spanning the gap. CDR3: CASSPPQTGATYEQYF. The DNA of the CDR3 is TGTGCCAGCTCACCACCCCAAACGGGGGCCACCTACGAGCAGTACTTC.

V is TRBV7-9 and J is TRBJ2-1; D may be TRBD1 or TRBD2 (5 bases each). The CDR3 totals 16 residues. From germline, CDR1 is SEHNR and CDR2 FQNEAQ (reference sequence). V lost 2 bases and J lost 8, with 19 bases in between. The chain's CDR3 is CASSLNRGSAWDEQFF. CDR3 bases: TGTGCCAGCAGCTTAAATCGGGGCTCGGCTTGGGATGAGCAGTTCTTC.

Many counts were recorded for this clonotype. The genes are TRBV28 and TRBJ1-2, with TRBD1 matching 9 bases. In germline, CDR1 is MDHEN, CDR2 SYDVKM. V lost 4 bases, J lost 8 bases, and 8 bases stayed unmatched. This CDR3 is built from 14 residues. DNA for the CDR3: TGTGCCAGCAGTTCGACAGGGGGACAATGGGGCTACACCTTC. This gives the protein CASSSTGGQWGYTF.

Points on this clonotype: Given a much more abundant clone one base away, this may be a read error. The chain carries TRBV15 and TRBJ2-7; TRBD1 aligns across 9 bases. Germline-derived CDR1 and CDR2 are LNHNV and YYDKDF (reference sequence). The CDR3 totals 13 residues. V was pared by 5 bases and J by 7 bases, with 6 bases of the junction left unmatched. CDR3 sequence reads: CATSFRDRDEQYF. The DNA for the CDR3 is TGTGCCACCAGCTTCCGGGACAGGGATGAGCAGTACTTC.

In its sample, this clonotype was seen many times. The chain is built from TRBV3-1 and TRBJ1-2; unclear D gene. Trimming shortened V by 4 bases and J by 6 bases, and 15 bases separated the two germline ends. The CDR3 length is 14 residues. Per germline, CDR1 LGHDT and CDR2 YNNKEL (reference sequence). CDR3 sequence reads: CASSRESQLDGYTF. The CDR3 bases are TGTGCCAGCAGCCGCGAGAGTCAGCTGGATGGCTACACCTTC.

This clonotype has more than one count but fewer than ten. The rearrangement uses TRBV20-1 and TRBJ2-3, with D unclear. The CDR3 runs 11 residues. The ends were cut back, 6 bases at V and 3 bases at J, with 7 bases in the middle. Per germline, CDR1 DFQATT and CDR2 SNEGSKA (reference sequence). CDR3 protein: CSADSTDTQYF. DNA for the CDR3: TGCAGTGCAGACTCTACAGATACGCAGTATTTT.

This clonotype was counted only a few times. The rearrangement uses TRBV27 and TRBJ2-5; 12 positions match TRBD2. The germline gives CDR1 MNHEY, CDR2 SMNVEV (reference sequence). Unmatched junction bases numbered 7, after V lost 5 bases and J lost 3 bases. This CDR3 has 16 amino acids. CDR3 sequence reads: CASSTGLAGLEETQYF. The CDR3 coding sequence is TGTGCCAGCAGTACGGGACTAGCGGGCCTCGAAGAGACCCAGTACTTC.

This chain links TRBV28 with TRBJ1-5; D remains unclear. CDR3 size: 14 residues. Per the germline V gene, CDR1 is MDHEN and CDR2 is SYDVKM. V was pared by 7 bases and J by 3 bases, with 13 bases between. The CDR3, as DNA: TGTGCCAGCATGGGCACCCATAACAATCAGCCCCAGCATTTT. It codes for CASMGTHNNQPQHF.

The chain combines TRBV5-6 with TRBJ2-1, with D maybe TRBD2 (6 bases). This CDR3 has 14 residues. Germline V gene data show CDR1 as SGHDT and CDR2 as YYEEEE. Trimming removed 5 bases from V and 4 bases from J, with 13 bases in between. For the CDR3, the DNA is TGTGCCAGCAGGATGATAGCGGCGTACAATGAGCAGTTCTTC. It is translated as CASRMIAAYNEQFF.

This clonotype occurred a few times. The chain has TRBV4-3 and TRBJ1-2; 7 nucleotides line up with TRBD1. Unmatched junction bases numbered 14, after V lost 2 bases and J lost 8 bases. CDR1 is LGHNA and CDR2 is YSLEER in the germline V gene. This CDR3 spans 16 amino acids. CDR3 protein: CASSQKPGQNSFGYTF. Here the CDR3 DNA reads TGCGCCAGCAGCCAAAAGCCGGGACAGAACTCCTTCGGCTACACCTTC.

The sample holds a few counts of this clonotype. The chain links TRBV6-1 to TRBJ2-1; TRBD1 matches at 12 bases. The germline V gene has CDR1 MNHNS and CDR2 SASEGT. This CDR3 is 17 amino acids long. V trimming: 6 bases; J trimming: 2 bases; junction bases outside the gene matches: 8. As DNA, the CDR3 is TGTGCCAGCAGAACGGGACAGGGGGCAAAAGCCTACAATGAGCAGTTCTTC. It codes for CASRTGQGAKAYNEQFF.

In this sample, this clonotype turned up many times. The rearrangement joins TRBV20-1 to TRBJ2-3, with 14 bases fitting TRBD2. V shed 5 bases, J shed 4 bases, and the junction held 11 bases outside the gene matches. Germline CDR1 is DFQATT and CDR2 is SNEGSKA (reference sequence). CDR3 length: 17 residues. The CDR3 sequence: CSASIPGLAGVADTQYF. The CDR3 nucleotides are TGCAGTGCTTCGATTCCGGGACTAGCGGGAGTAGCAGATACGCAGTATTTT.

In its sample, this clonotype was seen many times. The chain uses TRBV5-1 and TRBJ2-1, with 10 bases that match TRBD2. Germline V gene lookup returns CDR1 SGHRS and CDR2 YFSETQ. The CDR3 extends over 16 amino acids. V was clipped by 4 bases and J by 8 bases; unmatched bases: 12. CDR3 sequence: CASSKLAGGVGDEQFF. CDR3 nucleotide sequence: TGCGCCAGCAGCAAGTTAGCGGGAGGAGTCGGAGATGAGCAGTTCTTC.

This clonotype has a count of ten or more. The chain combines TRBV6-2 or TRBV6-3 with TRBJ1-2; D uncertain. CDR1 is MNHEY, CDR2 SVGEGT, per germline. CDR3 size: 14 residues. Trimming removed 6 bases at V and 4 bases at J, with 15 bases between. The CDR3 DNA is TGTGCCAGCAGGATTGACCCACCGGCCTATGGCTACACCTTC. As protein: CASRIDPPAYGYTF.

This clonotype was observed at least ten times. The chain has TRBV5-4 and TRBJ1-2; D is possibly TRBD1 (5 bases). Trimming shortened V by 7 bases and J by 7 bases, and 11 bases separated the two germline ends. Germline V gene lookup returns CDR1 SGHNT and CDR2 YYREEE (reference sequence). This CDR3 is built from 11 residues. The CDR3 spells CASRGGFGYTF. In DNA, the CDR3 is TGTGCCAGCCGGGGGGGGTTTGGCTACACCTTC.

This clonotype was counted many times. V usage is TRBV12-3 or TRBV12-4 and J usage is TRBJ2-7; the D is unclear. Trimming removed 4 bases from V and 1 base from J, with 11 bases in between. The CDR3 sequence is 14 residues long. Here the CDR3 DNA reads TGTGCCAGCAGTTCCTGGCAGGATTCCTACGAGCAGTACTTC. Its translation is CASSSWQDSYEQYF.

This clonotype was seen at least ten times. This chain connects TRBV11-2 to TRBJ2-7, with 7 bases that match TRBD1. The CDR3 runs 15 residues. Germline CDR1 and CDR2: SGHAT and FQNNGV. The ends lost 5 bases at V and 2 bases at J; junction bases unmatched: 9. For the CDR3, the DNA is TGTGCCAGCAGCGTGGGACAGCACCCTGCCTACGAGCAGTACTTC. As protein: CASSVGQHPAYEQYF.

This chain uses TRBV27 with TRBJ2-5, with D possibly TRBD1 on 5 matching bases. The germline CDR1 and CDR2 sequences are MNHEY and SMNVEV (reference sequence). Trimming cost V 6 bases and J 1 base, with 15 bases left between them. The length of the CDR3 is 15 residues. The CDR3 region is CASSLAPGPQETQYF. As DNA, the CDR3 is TGTGCCAGCAGCTTAGCCCCAGGGCCCCAAGAGACCCAGTACTTC.

There are many counts of this clonotype. This chain joins TRBV6-1 and TRBJ2-7; D gene uncertain. The CDR3 runs to 13 residues. Trimming removed 5 bases from V and 2 bases from J, with 10 bases in between. Germline V gene lookup returns CDR1 MNHNS and CDR2 SASEGT. The chain's CDR3 is CASSPTLAYEQYF. The CDR3 DNA sequence: TGTGCCAGCAGTCCGACCCTCGCCTACGAGCAGTACTTC.

This clonotype was seen ten or more times. This chain joins TRBV20-1 and TRBJ2-7, with no clear D. Trimming took off 6 bases at V and 4 bases at J, with 10 bases between the two ends. Germline V gene sequence: CDR1 DFQATT, CDR2 SNEGSKA (reference sequence). This CDR3 region has 11 residues. The chain's CDR3 is CSASTSYEQYF. CDR3 in DNA: TGCAGTGCGTCAACATCTTACGAGCAGTACTTC.

This clonotype was observed at least ten times. V usage is TRBV13 and J usage is TRBJ2-1, with 10 bases identical to TRBD2. CDR1 is PRHDT and CDR2 is FYEKMQ in the germline V gene (reference sequence). This CDR3 has 14 amino acids. V lost 8 bases to trimming and J lost 4 bases; unmatched junction nucleotides: 5. CDR3 in amino acids: CASRELAGYNEQFF. The CDR3 DNA follows: TGTGCCAGCCGGGAACTAGCGGGATACAATGAGCAGTTCTTC.

This clonotype has just a few counts. DNA of the CDR3: TGTGCCAGCAGTACTAGCGGGATCGCCTACGAGCAGTACTTC. Its protein product is CASSTSGIAYEQYF. This chain connects TRBV27 to TRBJ2-7; 10 positions agree with TRBD2. This CDR3 is built from 14 residues. The germline CDR1 and CDR2 sequences are MNHEY and SMNVEV (reference sequence). After removal of 5 bases from V and 2 bases from J, the junction contained 3 bases not matched to a gene.

The chain has TRBV24-1 and TRBJ2-1; 10 positions agree with TRBD2. The CDR3 loop spans 16 amino acids. V lost 3 bases and J lost 8; bases outside the gene matches: 9. Germline CDR1 and CDR2: KGHDR and SFDVKD. The CDR3 loop is CATSDGRTSGNDEQFF. The CDR3 DNA is TGTGCCACCAGTGATGGAAGAACTAGCGGGAACGATGAGCAGTTCTTC.

This clonotype was detected many times. V is TRBV6-1 and J is TRBJ2-1, with 9 nucleotides matching TRBD2. Germline CDR1 MNHNS, CDR2 SASEGT. The V and J ends lost 6 bases and 5 bases, in that order; junction bases with no gene match: 8. The CDR3 runs to 15 residues. The CDR3 DNA sequence: TGTGCCAGCAGCCTCGGCGGGAGGGCCCACAATGAGCAGTTCTTC. It translates to CASSLGGRAHNEQFF.

The rearrangement joins TRBV4-3 to TRBJ1-5; the D is unclear. Germline loops: CDR1 LGHNA, CDR2 YSLEER. V shed 1 base and J shed 7 bases, with 8 bases lying between them. This CDR3 contains 13 residues. In DNA form, the CDR3 reads TGCGCCAGCAGCCAAGCTGTGGAACAGCCCCAGCATTTT. It is translated as CASSQAVEQPQHF.

This clonotype has just a few counts. A much larger clone is a single base away; this may be a read error. The chain links TRBV12-3 or TRBV12-4 to TRBJ2-5; the match to TRBD2 covers 7 bases. The CDR3 consists of 15 residues. V was clipped by 6 bases and J by 4 bases; unmatched bases: 11. This chain's CDR3 is CASRKRLAVRETQYF. CDR3 nucleotide sequence: TGTGCCAGCAGGAAAAGGCTAGCGGTCCGAGAGACCCAGTACTTC.

There are a few counts of this clonotype. A read error is likely, as this CDR3 ends without the conserved phenylalanine or tryptophan. The chain recombines TRBV2 with TRBJ1-1, with D unresolved. CDR1 and CDR2 from the germline V gene are SNHLY and FYNNEI. The length of the CDR3 is 10 residues. Between the trimmed V and J ends, which lost 3 bases and 7 bases, there was a span of 3 bases. The CDR3 region is CASSDGEAFL. CDR3 sequence (DNA): TGTGCCAGCAGTGATGGTGAAGCTTTCCTT.

V is TRBV7-3 and J is TRBJ2-2; D uncertain. Germline V CDR1 and CDR2: SGHTA, FQGTGA. V lost 2 bases to trimming and J lost 5 bases, with 9 bases between them. The CDR3 is 14 residues long. CDR3 DNA sequence: TGTGCCAGCAGCTTATATCGCAGGACCGGGGAGCTGTTTTTT. Protein: CASSLYRRTGELFF.